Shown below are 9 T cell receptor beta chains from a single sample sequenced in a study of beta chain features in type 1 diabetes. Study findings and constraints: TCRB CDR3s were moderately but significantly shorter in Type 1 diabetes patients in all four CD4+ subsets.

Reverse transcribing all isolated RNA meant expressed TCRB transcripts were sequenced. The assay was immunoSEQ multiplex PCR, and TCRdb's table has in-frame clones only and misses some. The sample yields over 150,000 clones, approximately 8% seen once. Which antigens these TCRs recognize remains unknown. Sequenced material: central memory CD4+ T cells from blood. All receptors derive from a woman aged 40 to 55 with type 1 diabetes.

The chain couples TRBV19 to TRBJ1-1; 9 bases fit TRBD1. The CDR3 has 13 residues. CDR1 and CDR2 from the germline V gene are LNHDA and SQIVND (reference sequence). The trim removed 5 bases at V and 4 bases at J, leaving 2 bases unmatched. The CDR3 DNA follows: TGTGCCAGTAGTGGGACAGGGCCCACTGAAGCTTTCTTT. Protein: CASSGTGPTEAFF.

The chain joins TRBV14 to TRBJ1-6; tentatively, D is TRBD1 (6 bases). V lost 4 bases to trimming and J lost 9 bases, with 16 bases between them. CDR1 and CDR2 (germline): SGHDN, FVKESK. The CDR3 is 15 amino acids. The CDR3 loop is CASSRRQEGSSPLHF. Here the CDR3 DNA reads TGTGCCAGCAGCCGGAGACAGGAAGGGAGTTCACCCCTCCACTTT.

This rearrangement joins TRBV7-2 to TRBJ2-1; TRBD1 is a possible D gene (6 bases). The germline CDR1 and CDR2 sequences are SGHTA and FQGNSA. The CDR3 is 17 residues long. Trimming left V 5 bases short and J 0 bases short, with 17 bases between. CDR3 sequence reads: CASSLPSGTYSYNEQFF. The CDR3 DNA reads TGTGCCAGCAGCCTCCCCTCCGGGACATACTCCTACAATGAGCAGTTCTTC.

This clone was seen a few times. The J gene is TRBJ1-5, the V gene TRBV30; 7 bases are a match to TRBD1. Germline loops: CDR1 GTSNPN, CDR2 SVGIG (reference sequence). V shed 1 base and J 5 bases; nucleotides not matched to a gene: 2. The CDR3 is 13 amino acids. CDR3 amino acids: CAWSAGTDQPQHF. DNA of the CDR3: TGTGCCTGGAGTGCCGGGACAGATCAGCCCCAGCATTTT.

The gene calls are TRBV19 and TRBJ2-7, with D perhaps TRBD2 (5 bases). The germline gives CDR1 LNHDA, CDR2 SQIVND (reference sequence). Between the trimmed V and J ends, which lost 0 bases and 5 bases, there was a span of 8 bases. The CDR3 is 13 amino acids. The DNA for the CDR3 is TGTGCCAGTAGTATAGATCGGGGTAACGAGCAGTACTTC. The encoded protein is CASSIDRGNEQYF.

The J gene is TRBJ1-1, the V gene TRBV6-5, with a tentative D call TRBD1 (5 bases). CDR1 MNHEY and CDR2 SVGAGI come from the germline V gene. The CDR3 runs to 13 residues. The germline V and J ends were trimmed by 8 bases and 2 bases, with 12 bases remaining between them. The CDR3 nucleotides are TGTGCCAGCCGCCGGGACTTCAACACTGAAGCTTTCTTT. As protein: CASRRDFNTEAFF.

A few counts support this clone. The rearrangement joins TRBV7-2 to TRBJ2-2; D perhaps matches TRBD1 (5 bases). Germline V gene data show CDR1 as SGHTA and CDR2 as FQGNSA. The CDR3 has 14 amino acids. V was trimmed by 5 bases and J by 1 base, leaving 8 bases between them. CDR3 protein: CASSVDRNTGELFF. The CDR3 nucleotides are TGTGCCAGCAGCGTAGACAGGAACACCGGGGAGCTGTTTTTT.

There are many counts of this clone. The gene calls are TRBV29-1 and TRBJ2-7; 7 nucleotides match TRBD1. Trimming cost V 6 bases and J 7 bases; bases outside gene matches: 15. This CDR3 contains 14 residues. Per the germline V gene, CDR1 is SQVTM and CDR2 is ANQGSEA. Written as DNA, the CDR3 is TGCAGCGTCGGGATCCGACAGGGAGATGGAGAGCAGTACTTC. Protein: CSVGIRQGDGEQYF.

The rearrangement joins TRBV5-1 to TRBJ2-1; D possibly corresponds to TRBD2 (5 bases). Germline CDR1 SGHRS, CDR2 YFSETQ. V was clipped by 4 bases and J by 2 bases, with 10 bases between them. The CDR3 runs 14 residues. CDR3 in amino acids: CASSEGQTYNEQFF. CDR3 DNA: TGCGCCAGCAGCGAGGGCCAGACCTACAATGAGCAGTTCTTC.